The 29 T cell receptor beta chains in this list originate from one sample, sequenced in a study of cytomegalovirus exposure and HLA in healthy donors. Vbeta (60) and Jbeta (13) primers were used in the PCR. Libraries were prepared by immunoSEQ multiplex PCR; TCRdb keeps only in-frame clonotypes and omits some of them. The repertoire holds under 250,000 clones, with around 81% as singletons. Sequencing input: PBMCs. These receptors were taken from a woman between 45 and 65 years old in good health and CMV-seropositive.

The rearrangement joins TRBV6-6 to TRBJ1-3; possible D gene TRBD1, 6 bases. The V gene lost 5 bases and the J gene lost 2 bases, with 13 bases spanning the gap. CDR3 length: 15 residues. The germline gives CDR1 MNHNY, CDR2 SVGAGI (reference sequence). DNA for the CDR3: TGTGCCAGCAGTCGGGACATTCCAACTGGAAACACCATATATTTT. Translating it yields CASSRDIPTGNTIYF.

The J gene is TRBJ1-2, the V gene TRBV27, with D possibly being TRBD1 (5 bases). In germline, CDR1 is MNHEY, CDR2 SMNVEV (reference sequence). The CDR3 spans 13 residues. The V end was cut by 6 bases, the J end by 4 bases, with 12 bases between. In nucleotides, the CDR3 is TGTGCCAGCAGCCGGGGGGACGGCTATGGCTACACCTTC. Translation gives CASSRGDGYGYTF.

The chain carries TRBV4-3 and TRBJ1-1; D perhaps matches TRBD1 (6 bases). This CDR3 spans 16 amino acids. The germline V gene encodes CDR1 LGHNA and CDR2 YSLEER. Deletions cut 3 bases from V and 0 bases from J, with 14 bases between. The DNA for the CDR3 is TGCGCCAGCAGCCATGCTTTCAGACAGGTGAACACTGAAGCTTTCTTT. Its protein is CASSHAFRQVNTEAFF.

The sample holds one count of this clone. Written as DNA, the CDR3 is TGTGCCAGCAGCTTAGTTGGGGAGGCTGGAAACACCATATATTTT. The encoded protein is CASSLVGEAGNTIYF. The V gene is TRBV7-3, the J gene TRBJ1-3; D not resolved. The CDR3 loop spans 15 amino acids. V was cut by 2 bases and J by 2 bases, with 10 bases left in between. Germline values: CDR1 SGHTA, CDR2 FQGTGA.

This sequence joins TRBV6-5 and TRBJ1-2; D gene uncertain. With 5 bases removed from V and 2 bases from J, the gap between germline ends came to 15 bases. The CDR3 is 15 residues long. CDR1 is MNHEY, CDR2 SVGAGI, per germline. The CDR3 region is CASSPGVGYNYGYTF. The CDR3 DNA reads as TGTGCCAGCAGTCCCGGGGTAGGGTACAACTATGGCTACACCTTC.

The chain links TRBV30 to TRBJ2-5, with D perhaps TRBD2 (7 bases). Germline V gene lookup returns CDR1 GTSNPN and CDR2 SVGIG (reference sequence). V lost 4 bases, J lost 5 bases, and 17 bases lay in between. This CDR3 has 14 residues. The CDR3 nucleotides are TGTGCCTGGACGAGGGGGGGGGCGCGGGAGACCCAGTACTTC. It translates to CAWTRGGARETQYF.

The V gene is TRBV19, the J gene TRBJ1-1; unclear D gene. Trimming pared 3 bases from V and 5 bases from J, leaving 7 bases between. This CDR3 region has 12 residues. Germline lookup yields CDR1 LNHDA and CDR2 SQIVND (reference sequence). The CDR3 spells CASSIGSTEAFF. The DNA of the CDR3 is TGTGCCAGTAGTATTGGCAGTACTGAAGCTTTCTTT.

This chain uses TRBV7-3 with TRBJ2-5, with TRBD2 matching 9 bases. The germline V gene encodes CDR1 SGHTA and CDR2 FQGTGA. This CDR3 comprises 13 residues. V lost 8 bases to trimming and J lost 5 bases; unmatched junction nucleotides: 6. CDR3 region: CASAGGPRETQYF. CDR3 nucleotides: TGTGCCAGCGCGGGGGGGCCGCGGGAGACCCAGTACTTC.

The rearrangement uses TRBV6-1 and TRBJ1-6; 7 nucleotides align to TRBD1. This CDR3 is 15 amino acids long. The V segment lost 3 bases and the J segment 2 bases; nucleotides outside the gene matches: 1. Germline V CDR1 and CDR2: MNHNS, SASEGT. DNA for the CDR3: TGTGCCAGCAGTGAGGGACAGACCTATAATTCACCCCTCCACTTT. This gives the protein CASSEGQTYNSPLHF.

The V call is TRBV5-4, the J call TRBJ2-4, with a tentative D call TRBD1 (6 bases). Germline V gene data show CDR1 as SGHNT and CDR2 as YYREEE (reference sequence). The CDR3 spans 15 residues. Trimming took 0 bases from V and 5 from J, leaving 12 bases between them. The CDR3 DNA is TGTGCCAGCAGCTTGGATCGAGGGACACAAAACATTCAGTACTTC. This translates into CASSLDRGTQNIQYF.

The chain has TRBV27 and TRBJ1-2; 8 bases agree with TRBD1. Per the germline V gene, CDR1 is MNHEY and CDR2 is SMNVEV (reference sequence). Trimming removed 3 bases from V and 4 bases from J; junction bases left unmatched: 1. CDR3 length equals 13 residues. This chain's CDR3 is CASSFDRGYGYTF. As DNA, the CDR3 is TGTGCCAGCAGTTTCGACAGGGGCTATGGCTACACCTTC.

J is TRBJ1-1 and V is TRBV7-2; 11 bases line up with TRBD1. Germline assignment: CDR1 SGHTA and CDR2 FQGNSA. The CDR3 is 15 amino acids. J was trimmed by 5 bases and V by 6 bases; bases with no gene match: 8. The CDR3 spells CASSRTGGRGTEAFF. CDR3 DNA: TGTGCCAGCAGTCGGACAGGGGGCCGGGGTACTGAAGCTTTCTTT. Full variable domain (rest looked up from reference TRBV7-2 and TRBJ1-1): GAGVSQSPSNKVTEKGKDVELRCDPISGHTALYWYRQSLGQGLEFLIYFQGNSAPDKSGLPSDRFSAERTGGSVSTLTIQRTQQEDSAVYLCASSRTGGRGTEAFFGQGTRLTVV.

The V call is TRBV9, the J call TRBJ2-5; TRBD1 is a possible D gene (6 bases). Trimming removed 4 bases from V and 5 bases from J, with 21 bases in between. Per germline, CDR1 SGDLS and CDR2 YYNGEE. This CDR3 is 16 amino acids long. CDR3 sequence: CASSLVQGLRHETQYF. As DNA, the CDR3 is TGTGCCAGCAGCTTGGTGCAGGGGCTCCGCCACGAGACCCAGTACTTC.

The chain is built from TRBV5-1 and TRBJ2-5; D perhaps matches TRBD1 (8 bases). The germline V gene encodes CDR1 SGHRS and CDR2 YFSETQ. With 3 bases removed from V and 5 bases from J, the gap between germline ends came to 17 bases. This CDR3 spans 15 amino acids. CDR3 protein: CASSWGGAGGETQYF. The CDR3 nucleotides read TGCGCCAGCAGCTGGGGGGGTGCAGGGGGCGAGACCCAGTACTTC. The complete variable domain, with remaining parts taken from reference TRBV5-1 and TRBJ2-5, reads KAGVTQTPRYLIKTRGQQVTLSCSPISGHRSVSWYQQTPGQGLQFLFEYFSETQRNKGNFPGRFSGRQFSNSRSEMNVSTLELGDSALYLCASSWGGAGGETQYFGPGTRLLVL.

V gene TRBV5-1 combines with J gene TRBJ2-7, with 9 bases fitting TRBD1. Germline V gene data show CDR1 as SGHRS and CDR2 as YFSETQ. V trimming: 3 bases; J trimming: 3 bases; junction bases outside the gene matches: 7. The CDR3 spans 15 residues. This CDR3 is CASSWGQGNDYEQYF. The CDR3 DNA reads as TGCGCCAGCAGCTGGGGACAGGGTAACGACTACGAGCAGTACTTC.

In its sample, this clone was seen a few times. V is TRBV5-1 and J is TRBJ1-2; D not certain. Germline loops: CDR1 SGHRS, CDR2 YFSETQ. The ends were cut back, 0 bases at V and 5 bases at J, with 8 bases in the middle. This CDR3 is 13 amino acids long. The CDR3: CASSLEAVYGYTF. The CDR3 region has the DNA TGCGCCAGCAGCTTGGAGGCGGTATATGGCTACACCTTC.

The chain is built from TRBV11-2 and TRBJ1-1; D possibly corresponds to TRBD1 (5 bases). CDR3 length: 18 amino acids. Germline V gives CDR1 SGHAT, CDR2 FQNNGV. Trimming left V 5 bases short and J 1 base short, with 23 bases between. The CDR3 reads CASSSLIRGFHANTEAFF. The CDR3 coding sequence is TGTGCCAGCAGCAGCTTAATAAGGGGTTTCCATGCGAACACTGAAGCTTTCTTT.

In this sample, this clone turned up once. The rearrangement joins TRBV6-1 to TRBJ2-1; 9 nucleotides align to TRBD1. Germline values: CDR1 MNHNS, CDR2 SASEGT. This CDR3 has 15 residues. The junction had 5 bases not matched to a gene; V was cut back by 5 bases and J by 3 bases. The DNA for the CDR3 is TGTGCCAGCAGTTTACAGGGGGCGCGCTACAATGAGCAGTTCTTC. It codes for CASSLQGARYNEQFF.

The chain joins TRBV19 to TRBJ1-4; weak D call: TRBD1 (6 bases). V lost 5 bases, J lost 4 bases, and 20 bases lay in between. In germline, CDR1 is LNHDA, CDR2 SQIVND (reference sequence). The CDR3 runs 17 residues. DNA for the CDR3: TGTGCCAGTAGTGCCAACCCACCGACAGGCATTAATGAAAAACTGTTTTTT. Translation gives CASSANPPTGINEKLFF.

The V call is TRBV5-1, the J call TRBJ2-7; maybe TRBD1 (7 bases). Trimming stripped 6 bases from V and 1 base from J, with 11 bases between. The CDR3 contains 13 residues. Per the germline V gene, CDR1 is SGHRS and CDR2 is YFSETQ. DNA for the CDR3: TGCGCCAGCACGGGGGACAGATCCTACGAGCAGTACTTC. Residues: CASTGDRSYEQYF.

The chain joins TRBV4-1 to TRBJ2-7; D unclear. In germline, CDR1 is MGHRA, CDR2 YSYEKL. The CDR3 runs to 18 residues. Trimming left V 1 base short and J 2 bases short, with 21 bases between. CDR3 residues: CASSQGRRGSGKTYEQYF. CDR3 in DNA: TGCGCCAGCAGCCAAGGACGGCGCGGCTCTGGTAAGACCTACGAGCAGTACTTC.

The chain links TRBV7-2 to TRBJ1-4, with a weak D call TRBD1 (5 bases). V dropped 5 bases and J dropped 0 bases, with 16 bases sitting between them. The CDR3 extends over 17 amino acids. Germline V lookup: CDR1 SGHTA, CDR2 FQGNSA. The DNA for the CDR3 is TGTGCCAGCAGCGACCTGCGACAGACCGCAACTAATGAAAAACTGTTTTTT. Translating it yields CASSDLRQTATNEKLFF.

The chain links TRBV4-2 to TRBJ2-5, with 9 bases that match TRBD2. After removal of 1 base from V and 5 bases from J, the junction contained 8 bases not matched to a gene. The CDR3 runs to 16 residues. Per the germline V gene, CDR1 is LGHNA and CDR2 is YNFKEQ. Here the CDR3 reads CASSQGGGGARETQYF. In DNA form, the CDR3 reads TGTGCCAGCAGCCAAGGAGGCGGGGGGGCGAGGGAGACCCAGTACTTC.

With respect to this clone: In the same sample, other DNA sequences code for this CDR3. The CDR3 loop reads CASSLILSRAFF. CDR3 coding DNA: TGTGCCAGCAGTTTAATACTCTCCCGGGCTTTCTTT. V and J are TRBV28 and TRBJ1-1; D ambiguous. The CDR3 consists of 12 residues. Trimming left V 2 bases short and J 11 bases short, with 12 bases between. Germline V gene data show CDR1 as MDHEN and CDR2 as SYDVKM.

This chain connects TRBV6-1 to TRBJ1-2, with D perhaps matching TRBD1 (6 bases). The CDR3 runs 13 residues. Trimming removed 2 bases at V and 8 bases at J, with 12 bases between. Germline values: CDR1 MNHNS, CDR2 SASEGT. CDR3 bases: TGTGCCAGCAGTGAATCAGGGGTATTGGGCTACACCTTC. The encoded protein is CASSESGVLGYTF.

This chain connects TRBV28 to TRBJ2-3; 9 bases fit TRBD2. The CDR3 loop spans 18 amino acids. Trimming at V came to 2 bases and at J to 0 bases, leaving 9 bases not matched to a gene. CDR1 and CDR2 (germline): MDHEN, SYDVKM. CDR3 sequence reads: CASSLRSGGATSTDTQYF. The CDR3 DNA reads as TGTGCCAGCAGTTTACGTAGCGGGGGAGCTACTAGCACAGATACGCAGTATTTT.

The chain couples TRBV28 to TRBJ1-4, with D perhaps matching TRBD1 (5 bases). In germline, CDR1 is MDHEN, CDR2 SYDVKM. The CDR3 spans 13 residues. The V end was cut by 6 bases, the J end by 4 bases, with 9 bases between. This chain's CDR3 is CASRGGGNEKLFF. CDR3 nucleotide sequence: TGTGCCAGCAGGGGGGGTGGTAATGAAAAACTGTTTTTT.

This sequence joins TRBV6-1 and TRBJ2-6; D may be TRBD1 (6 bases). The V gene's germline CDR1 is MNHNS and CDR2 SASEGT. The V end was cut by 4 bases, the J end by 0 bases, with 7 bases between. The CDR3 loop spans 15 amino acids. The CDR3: CASSVGGSGANVLTF. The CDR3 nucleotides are TGTGCCAGCAGTGTAGGGGGCTCTGGGGCCAACGTCCTGACTTTC.

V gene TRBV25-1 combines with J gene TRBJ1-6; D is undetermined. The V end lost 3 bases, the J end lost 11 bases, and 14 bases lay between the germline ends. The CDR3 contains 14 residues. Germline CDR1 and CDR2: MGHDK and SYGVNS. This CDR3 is CASSDFALRAPLHF. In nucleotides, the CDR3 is TGTGCCAGCAGTGATTTCGCCTTACGCGCACCCCTCCACTTT. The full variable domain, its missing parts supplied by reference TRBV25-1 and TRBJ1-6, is EADIYQTPRYLVIGTGKKITLECSQTMGHDKMYWYQQDPGMELHLIHYSYGVNSTEKGDLSSESTVSRIRTEHFPLTLESARPSHTSQYLCASSDFALRAPLHFGNGTRLTVT.